Detailed here is one TCR beta chain. This specimen comes from a study of blood T cell repertoires in COVID-19. There are 14 residues in the CDR3. Germline loops: CDR1 MGHRA, CDR2 YSYEKL. V was pared by 3 bases and J by 0 bases, with 0 bases of the junction left unmatched. Some clones are missing from TCRdb's copy, which holds only in-frame ones; the method was immunoSEQ multiplex PCR. The sample lists 150,000 to 180,000 clones, 75% to 85% seen once, with more than 7.5% in the top ten. The chain couples TRBV4-1 to TRBJ1-2; 8 nucleotides match TRBD1. The sequenced material came from peripheral blood. The clonotype was recovered from a woman aged 50 to 60 with acute or convalescent COVID-19. The CDR3 sequence: CASSQGQANYGYTF. The CDR3, as DNA: TGCGCCAGCAGCCAGGGACAGGCTAACTATGGCTACACCTTC.